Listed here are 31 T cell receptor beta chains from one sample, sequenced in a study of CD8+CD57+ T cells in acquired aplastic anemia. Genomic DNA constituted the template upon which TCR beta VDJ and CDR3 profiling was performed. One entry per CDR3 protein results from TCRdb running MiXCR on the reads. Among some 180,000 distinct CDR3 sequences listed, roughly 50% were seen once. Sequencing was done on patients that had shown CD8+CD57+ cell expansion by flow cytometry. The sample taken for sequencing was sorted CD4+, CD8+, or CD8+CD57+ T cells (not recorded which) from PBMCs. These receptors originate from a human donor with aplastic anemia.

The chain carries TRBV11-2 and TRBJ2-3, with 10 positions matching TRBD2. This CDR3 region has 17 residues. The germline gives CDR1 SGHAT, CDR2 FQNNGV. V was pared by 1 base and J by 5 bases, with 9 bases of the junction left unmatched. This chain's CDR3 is CASSLGSGGAFEDTQYF. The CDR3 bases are TGTGCCAGCAGCTTAGGGAGCGGGGGGGCCTTTGAAGATACGCAGTATTTT.

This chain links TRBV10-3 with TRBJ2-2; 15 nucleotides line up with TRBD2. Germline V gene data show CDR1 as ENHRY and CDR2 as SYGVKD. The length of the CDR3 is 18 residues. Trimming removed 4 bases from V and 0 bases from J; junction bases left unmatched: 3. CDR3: CAISGTSGGDPNTGELFF. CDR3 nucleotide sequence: TGTGCCATCAGTGGGACTAGCGGGGGGGATCCGAACACCGGGGAGCTGTTTTTT.

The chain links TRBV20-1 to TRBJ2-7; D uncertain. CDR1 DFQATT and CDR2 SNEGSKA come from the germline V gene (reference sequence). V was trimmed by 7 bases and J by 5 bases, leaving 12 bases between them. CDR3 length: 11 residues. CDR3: CSGAVTNEQYF. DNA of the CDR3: TGCAGTGGGGCGGTCACGAACGAGCAGTACTTC.

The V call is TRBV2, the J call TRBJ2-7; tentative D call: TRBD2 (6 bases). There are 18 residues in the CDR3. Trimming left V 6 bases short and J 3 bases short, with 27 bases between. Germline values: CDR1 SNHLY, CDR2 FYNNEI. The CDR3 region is CASSQLSRAGSGGYEQYF. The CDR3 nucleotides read TGTGCCAGCAGCCAGCTCTCAAGGGCGGGGAGTGGGGGCTACGAGCAGTACTTC.

The CDR3 DNA sequence: TGTGCCACCAGCAGAGATAAGAACGGTGAAGCTTTCTTT. Translation gives CATSRDKNGEAFF. The rearrangement joins TRBV15 to TRBJ1-1; no clear D gene. The CDR3 is 13 residues long. Trimming removed 0 bases from V and 7 bases from J, with 9 bases in between. CDR1 is LNHNV, CDR2 YYDKDF, per germline (reference sequence).

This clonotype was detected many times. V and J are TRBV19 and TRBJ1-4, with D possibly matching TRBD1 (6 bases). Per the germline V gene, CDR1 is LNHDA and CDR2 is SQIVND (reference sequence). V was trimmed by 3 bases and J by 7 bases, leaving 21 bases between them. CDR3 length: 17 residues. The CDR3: CASSISYIGGAREKLFF. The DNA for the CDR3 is TGTGCCAGTAGTATTAGCTACATCGGGGGGGCGCGTGAAAAACTGTTTTTT.

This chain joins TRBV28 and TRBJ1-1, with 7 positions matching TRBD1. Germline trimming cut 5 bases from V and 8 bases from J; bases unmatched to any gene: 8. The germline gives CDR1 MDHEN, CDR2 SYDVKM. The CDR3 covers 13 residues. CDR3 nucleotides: TGTGCCAGCAGTCCTCCGGGACAGAGAGAAGCTTTCTTT. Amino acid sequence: CASSPPGQREAFF.

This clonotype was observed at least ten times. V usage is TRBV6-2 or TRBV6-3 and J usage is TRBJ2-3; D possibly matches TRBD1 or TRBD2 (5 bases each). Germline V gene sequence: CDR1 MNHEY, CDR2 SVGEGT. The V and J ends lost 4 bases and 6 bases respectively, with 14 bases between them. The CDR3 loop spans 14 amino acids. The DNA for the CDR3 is TGTGCCAGCAGTTCGGGGCACCCCGCGGATACGCAGTATTTT. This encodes CASSSGHPADTQYF.

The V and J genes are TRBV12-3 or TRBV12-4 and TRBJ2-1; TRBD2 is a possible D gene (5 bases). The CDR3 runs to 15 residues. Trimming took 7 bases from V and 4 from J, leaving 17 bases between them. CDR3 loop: CASTERGLDYNEQFF. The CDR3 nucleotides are TGTGCCAGCACCGAACGAGGGTTGGATTACAATGAGCAGTTCTTC.

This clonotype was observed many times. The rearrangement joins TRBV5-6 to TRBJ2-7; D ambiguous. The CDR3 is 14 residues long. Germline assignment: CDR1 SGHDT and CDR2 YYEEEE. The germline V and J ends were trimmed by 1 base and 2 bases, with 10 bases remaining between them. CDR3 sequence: CASSLSGVPYEQYF. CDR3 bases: TGTGCCAGCAGCTTGTCGGGTGTGCCCTACGAGCAGTACTTC. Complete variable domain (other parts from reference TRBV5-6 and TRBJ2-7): DAGVTQSPTHLIKTRGQQVTLRCSPKSGHDTVSWYQQALGQGPQFIFQYYEEEERQRGNFPDRFSGHQFPNYSSELNVNALLLGDSALYLCASSLSGVPYEQYFGPGTRLTVT.

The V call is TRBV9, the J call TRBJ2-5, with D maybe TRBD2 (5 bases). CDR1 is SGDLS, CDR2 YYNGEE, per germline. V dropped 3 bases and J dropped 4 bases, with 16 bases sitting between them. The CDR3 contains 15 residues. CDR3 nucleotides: TGTGCCAGCAGCGACGTGGACTCCCGACGAGAGACCCAGTACTTC. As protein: CASSDVDSRRETQYF.

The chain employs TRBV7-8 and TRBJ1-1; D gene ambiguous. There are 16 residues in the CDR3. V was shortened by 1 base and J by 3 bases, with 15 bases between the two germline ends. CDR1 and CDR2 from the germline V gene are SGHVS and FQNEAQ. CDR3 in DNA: TGTGCCAGCAGCTTAGACTCTAGAGGGAGCGACACTGAAGCTTTCTTT. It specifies CASSLDSRGSDTEAFF. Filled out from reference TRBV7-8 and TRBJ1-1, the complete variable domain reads GAGVSQSPRYKVAKRGQDVALRCDPISGHVSLFWYQQALGQGPEFLTYFQNEAQLDKSGLPSDRFFAERPEGSVSTLKIQRTQQEDSAVYLCASSLDSRGSDTEAFFGQGTRLTVV.

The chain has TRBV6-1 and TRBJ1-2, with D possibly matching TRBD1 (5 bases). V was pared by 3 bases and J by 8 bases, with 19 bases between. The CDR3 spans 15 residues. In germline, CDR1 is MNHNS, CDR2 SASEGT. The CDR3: CASSDANPGRQGYTF. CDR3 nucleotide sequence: TGTGCCAGCAGTGACGCTAACCCAGGGAGGCAAGGCTACACCTTC.

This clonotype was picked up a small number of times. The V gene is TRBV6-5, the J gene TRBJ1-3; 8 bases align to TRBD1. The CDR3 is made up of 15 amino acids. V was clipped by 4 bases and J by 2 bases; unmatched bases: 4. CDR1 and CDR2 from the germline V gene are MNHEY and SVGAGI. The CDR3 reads CASSLQGGPGNTIYF. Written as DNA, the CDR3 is TGTGCCAGCAGTTTACAGGGGGGCCCTGGAAACACCATATATTTT.

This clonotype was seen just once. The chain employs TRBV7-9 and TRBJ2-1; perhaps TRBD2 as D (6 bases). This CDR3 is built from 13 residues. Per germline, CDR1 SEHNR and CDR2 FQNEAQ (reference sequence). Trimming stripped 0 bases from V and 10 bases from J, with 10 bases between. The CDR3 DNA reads TGTGCCAGCAGCTTAGCGGGGGAGGAGGAGCAGTTCTTC. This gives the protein CASSLAGEEEQFF. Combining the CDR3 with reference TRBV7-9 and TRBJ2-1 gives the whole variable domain DTGVSQNPRHKITKRGQNVTFRCDPISEHNRLYWYRQTLGQGPEFLTYFQNEAQLEKSRLLSDRFSAERPKGSFSTLEIQRTEQGDSAMYLCASSLAGEEEQFFGPGTRLTVL.

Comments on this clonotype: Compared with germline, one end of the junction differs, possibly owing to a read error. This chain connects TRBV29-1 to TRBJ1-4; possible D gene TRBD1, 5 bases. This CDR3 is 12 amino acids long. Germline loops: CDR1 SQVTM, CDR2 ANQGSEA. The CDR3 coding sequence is TGCAGCGTTGGGGACCTTGTTGAAAGACTGTTTTTT. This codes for CSVGDLVERLFF.

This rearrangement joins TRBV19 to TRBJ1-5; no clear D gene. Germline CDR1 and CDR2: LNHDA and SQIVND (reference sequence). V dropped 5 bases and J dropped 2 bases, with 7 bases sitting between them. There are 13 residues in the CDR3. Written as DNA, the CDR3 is TGTGCCAGTAGTCGAGAAGGCAATCAGCCCCAGCATTTT. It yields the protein CASSREGNQPQHF.

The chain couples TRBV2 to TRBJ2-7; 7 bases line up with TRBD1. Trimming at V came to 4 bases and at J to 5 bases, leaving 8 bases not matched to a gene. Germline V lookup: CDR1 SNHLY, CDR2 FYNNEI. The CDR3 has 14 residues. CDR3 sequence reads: CASSARDSFDEQYF. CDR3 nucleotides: TGTGCCAGCAGTGCCAGGGACAGTTTCGACGAGCAGTACTTC.

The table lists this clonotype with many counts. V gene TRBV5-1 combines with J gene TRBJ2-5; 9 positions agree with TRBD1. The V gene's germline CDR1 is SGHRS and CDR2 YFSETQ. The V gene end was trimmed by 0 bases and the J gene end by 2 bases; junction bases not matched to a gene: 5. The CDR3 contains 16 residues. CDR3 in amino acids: CASSLGTGVPQETQYF. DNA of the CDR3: TGCGCCAGCAGCTTGGGGACAGGGGTCCCGCAAGAGACCCAGTACTTC.

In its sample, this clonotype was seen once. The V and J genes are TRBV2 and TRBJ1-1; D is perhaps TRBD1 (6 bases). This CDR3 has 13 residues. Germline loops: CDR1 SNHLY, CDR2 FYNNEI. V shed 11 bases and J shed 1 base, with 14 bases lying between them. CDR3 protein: CAGNQQGNTEAFF. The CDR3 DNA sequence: TGTGCCGGCAACCAACAGGGGAACACTGAAGCTTTCTTT.

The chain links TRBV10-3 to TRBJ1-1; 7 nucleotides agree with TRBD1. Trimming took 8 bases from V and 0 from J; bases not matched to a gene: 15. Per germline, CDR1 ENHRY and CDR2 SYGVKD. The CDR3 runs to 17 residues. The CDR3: CAISSREGASMNTEAFF. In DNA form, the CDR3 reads TGTGCCATCTCGTCACGGGAGGGGGCCAGCATGAACACTGAAGCTTTCTTT.

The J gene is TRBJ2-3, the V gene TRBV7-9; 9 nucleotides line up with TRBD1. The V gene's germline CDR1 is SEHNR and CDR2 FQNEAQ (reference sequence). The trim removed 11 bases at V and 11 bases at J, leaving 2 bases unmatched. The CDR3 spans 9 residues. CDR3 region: CAGTGLQYF. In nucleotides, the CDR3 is TGTGCCGGGACAGGGCTGCAGTATTTT.

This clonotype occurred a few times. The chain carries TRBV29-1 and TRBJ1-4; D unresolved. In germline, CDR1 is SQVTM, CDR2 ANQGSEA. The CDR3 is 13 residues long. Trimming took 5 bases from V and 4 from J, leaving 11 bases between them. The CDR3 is CSVSGIFNEKLFF. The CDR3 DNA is TGCAGCGTTTCCGGAATCTTTAATGAAAAACTGTTTTTT.

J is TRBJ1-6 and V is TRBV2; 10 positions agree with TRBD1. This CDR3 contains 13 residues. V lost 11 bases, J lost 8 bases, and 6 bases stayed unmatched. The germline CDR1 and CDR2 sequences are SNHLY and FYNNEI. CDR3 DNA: TGTGCCGGAAGGACAGGGGGAGATTCACCCCTCCACTTT. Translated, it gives CAGRTGGDSPLHF.

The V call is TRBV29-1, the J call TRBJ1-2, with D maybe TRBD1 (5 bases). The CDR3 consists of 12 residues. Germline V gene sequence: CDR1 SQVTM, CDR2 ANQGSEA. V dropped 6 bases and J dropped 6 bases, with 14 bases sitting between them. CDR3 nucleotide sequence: TGCAGCGTATCCGAAGGGGCGAATGGCTACACCTTC. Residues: CSVSEGANGYTF.

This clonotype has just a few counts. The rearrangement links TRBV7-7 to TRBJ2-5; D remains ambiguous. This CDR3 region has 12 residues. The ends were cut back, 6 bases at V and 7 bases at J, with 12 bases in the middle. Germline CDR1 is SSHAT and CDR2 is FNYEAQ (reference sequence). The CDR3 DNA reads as TGTGCCAGCAGTACCAAGGGCGGGACCCAGTACTTC. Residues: CASSTKGGTQYF.

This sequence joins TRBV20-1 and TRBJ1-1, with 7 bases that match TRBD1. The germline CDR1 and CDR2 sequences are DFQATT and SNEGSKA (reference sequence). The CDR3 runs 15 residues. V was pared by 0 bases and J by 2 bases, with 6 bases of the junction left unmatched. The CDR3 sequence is CSARDLPGGNTEAFF. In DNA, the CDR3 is TGCAGTGCTAGAGATCTACCAGGGGGAAACACTGAAGCTTTCTTT.

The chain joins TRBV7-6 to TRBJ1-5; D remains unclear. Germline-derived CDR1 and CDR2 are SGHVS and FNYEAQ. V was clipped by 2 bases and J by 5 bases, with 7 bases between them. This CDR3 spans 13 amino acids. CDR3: CASSLKADQPQHF. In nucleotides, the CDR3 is TGTGCCAGCAGCTTAAAGGCAGATCAGCCCCAGCATTTT.

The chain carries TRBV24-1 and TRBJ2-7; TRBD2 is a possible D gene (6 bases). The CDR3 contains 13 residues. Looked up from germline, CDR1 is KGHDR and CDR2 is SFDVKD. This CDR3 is CATNGGQVYEQYF. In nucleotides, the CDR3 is TGTGCTACGAACGGAGGGCAGGTCTACGAGCAGTACTTC.

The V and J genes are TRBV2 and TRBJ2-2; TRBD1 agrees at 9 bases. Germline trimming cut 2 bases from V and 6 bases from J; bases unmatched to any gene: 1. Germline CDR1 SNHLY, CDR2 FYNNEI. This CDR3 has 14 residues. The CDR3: CASSERDRAGELFF. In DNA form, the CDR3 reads TGTGCCAGCAGTGAAAGGGACAGGGCCGGGGAGCTGTTTTTT.

Here the CDR3 reads CSARDRLVGDTGELFF. The CDR3 nucleotides read TGCAGTGCTAGAGATCGACTAGTCGGGGACACCGGGGAGCTGTTTTTT. The chain recombines TRBV20-1 with TRBJ2-2, with a weak D call TRBD2 (6 bases). This CDR3 region has 16 residues. The germline gives CDR1 DFQATT, CDR2 SNEGSKA (reference sequence). The V and J ends lost 0 bases and 3 bases respectively, with 14 bases between them.